Reported below is one TCR beta chain. The data are from a study of vaccination and CD4 T cells after COVID-19. Unmatched junction bases numbered 6, after V lost 4 bases and J lost 4 bases. The length of the CDR3 is 14 residues. From germline, CDR1 is SNHLY and CDR2 FYNNEI. TCRdb independently ran MiXCR on the PCR reads; one entry per CDR3 protein. The sample contains tens of thousands of distinct CDR3 sequences, roughly 61% of which appear only once. Material: CD4+ T cells from blood, obtained before SARS-CoV-2 vaccination. The receptor's source is a human donor who had recovered from COVID-19. The V and J genes are TRBV2 and TRBJ2-7, with TRBD1 matching 8 bases. CDR3 bases: TGTGCCAGCAGTGGGGACAGGTTACGTTACGAGCAGTACTTC. This gives the protein CASSGDRLRYEQYF.